The 24 T cell receptor beta chains in this list originate from one sample, sequenced in a study of T cell responses to AZD1222 COVID-19 vaccine. Sequencing used immunoSEQ multiplex PCR; TCRdb keeps in-frame clones, though not all of them. The table shows some 140,000 clones, with approximately 93% occurring only once. The sample here was peripheral blood, taken on day 0 of AZD1222 vaccination. The receptors were gathered from an adult in good health.

The rearrangement uses TRBV6-5 and TRBJ1-5; 9 nucleotides line up with TRBD1. Germline V gene data show CDR1 as MNHEY and CDR2 as SVGAGI. The CDR3 is made up of 13 amino acids. V shed 10 bases and J 5 bases; nucleotides not matched to a gene: 6. The CDR3 region is CAILGTGHQPQHF. Written as DNA, the CDR3 is TGTGCCATCCTGGGGACAGGGCATCAGCCCCAGCATTTT.

The chain joins TRBV27 to TRBJ1-1; D not certain. From germline, CDR1 is MNHEY and CDR2 SMNVEV (reference sequence). This CDR3 has 14 amino acids. With 3 bases removed from V and 1 base from J, the gap between germline ends came to 9 bases. Here the CDR3 DNA reads TGTGCCAGCAGTTTTGACTGGGAGAACACTGAAGCTTTCTTT. The encoded protein is CASSFDWENTEAFF.

The V and J genes are TRBV5-1 and TRBJ1-1; D is unresolved. CDR1 is SGHRS and CDR2 is YFSETQ in the germline V gene. The V end lost 7 bases, the J end lost 5 bases, and 9 bases lay between the germline ends. The CDR3 is 11 residues long. CDR3 sequence reads: CASGLGTEAFF. Here the CDR3 DNA reads TGCGCCAGCGGGCTGGGGACTGAAGCTTTCTTT.

The rearrangement uses TRBV11-3 and TRBJ1-1, with TRBD1 identical over 9 bases. With V trimmed by 5 bases and J by 2 bases, 6 bases remained unmatched. CDR3 size: 15 residues. Germline V gives CDR1 SGHNT, CDR2 YENEEA. The CDR3 DNA is TGTGCCAGCAGCCCCGGGGGACAGGGTAACACTGAAGCTTTCTTT. It yields the protein CASSPGGQGNTEAFF.

This clone is a singleton in its sample. The chain uses TRBV5-1 and TRBJ2-5; TRBD1 is a possible D gene (7 bases). The germline V and J ends were trimmed by 5 bases and 4 bases, with 18 bases remaining between them. This CDR3 contains 15 residues. Germline-derived CDR1 and CDR2 are SGHRS and YFSETQ. CDR3 in amino acids: CASSPGGTELETQYF. DNA for the CDR3: TGCGCCAGCAGTCCCGGAGGGACAGAATTAGAGACCCAGTACTTC.

V gene TRBV5-1 combines with J gene TRBJ1-6; 7 positions match TRBD1. The CDR3 totals 15 residues. Germline V CDR1 and CDR2: SGHRS, YFSETQ. Unmatched junction bases numbered 7, after V lost 4 bases and J lost 6 bases. The CDR3 protein is CASSPGQNINSPLHF. CDR3 nucleotides: TGCGCCAGCAGCCCGGGACAGAATATTAATTCACCCCTCCACTTT.

The V call is TRBV6-5, the J call TRBJ2-1; possibly TRBD1 for D (6 bases). V shed 3 bases and J shed 3 bases, with 9 bases lying between them. The CDR3 is made up of 14 amino acids. Germline V gene data show CDR1 as MNHEY and CDR2 as SVGAGI. The CDR3 loop is CASSYSTGYNEQFF. The CDR3 coding sequence is TGTGCCAGCAGTTATTCGACAGGCTACAATGAGCAGTTCTTC.

J is TRBJ2-5 and V is TRBV4-3; D is undetermined. This CDR3 comprises 13 residues. CDR1 and CDR2 from the germline V gene are LGHNA and YSLEER. Trimming removed 1 base from V and 1 base from J, with 4 bases in between. The CDR3 spells CASSQGSQETQYF. The CDR3 DNA follows: TGCGCCAGCAGCCAAGGGTCCCAAGAGACCCAGTACTTC.

This clone was seen a single time. V is TRBV27 and J is TRBJ1-2; 7 bases match TRBD1. V lost 6 bases to trimming and J lost 5 bases; unmatched junction nucleotides: 6. The germline gives CDR1 MNHEY, CDR2 SMNVEV (reference sequence). This CDR3 contains 13 residues. The CDR3 spells CASSFTGDYGYTF. The CDR3 DNA sequence: TGTGCCAGCAGCTTTACAGGGGATTATGGCTACACCTTC.

The chain carries TRBV19 and TRBJ1-5; D uncertain. The ends were cut back, 1 base at V and 7 bases at J, with 11 bases in the middle. Per the germline V gene, CDR1 is LNHDA and CDR2 is SQIVND (reference sequence). The CDR3 totals 14 residues. Written as DNA, the CDR3 is TGTGCCAGTAGTATAGGCCCGGGAGGCCAGCCCCAGCATTTT. Its translation: CASSIGPGGQPQHF.

V usage is TRBV7-8 and J usage is TRBJ1-5; D remains ambiguous. The CDR3 runs to 14 residues. V was trimmed by 7 bases and J by 3 bases, leaving 13 bases between them. The V gene's germline CDR1 is SGHVS and CDR2 FQNEAQ. DNA for the CDR3: TGTGCCAGCACCCTTACGAGATCCAATCAGCCCCAGCATTTT. Its translation is CASTLTRSNQPQHF.

This chain links TRBV30 with TRBJ2-2, with a weak D call TRBD1 (6 bases). The CDR3 extends over 15 amino acids. Trimming took 2 bases from V and 1 from J, leaving 11 bases between them. Germline V gene sequence: CDR1 GTSNPN, CDR2 SVGIG (reference sequence). The CDR3 spells CAWSFPDRNTGELFF. The DNA for the CDR3 is TGTGCCTGGAGTTTTCCGGACAGGAACACCGGGGAGCTGTTTTTT.

The chain recombines TRBV6-5 with TRBJ1-1; 8 bases are a match to TRBD1. The CDR3 loop spans 14 amino acids. V lost 6 bases, J lost 4 bases, and 7 bases stayed unmatched. Germline V gene data show CDR1 as MNHEY and CDR2 as SVGAGI. CDR3 DNA: TGTGCCAGCAGGCCCGGACAGGGTGGCACTGAAGCTTTCTTT. It specifies CASRPGQGGTEAFF.

In DNA, the CDR3 is TGCGCCAGCAGCTTGGGGGCATCCTCTGGAAACACCATATATTTT. Encoded protein: CASSLGASSGNTIYF. The chain uses TRBV5-1 and TRBJ1-3; D gene ambiguous. Germline assignment: CDR1 SGHRS and CDR2 YFSETQ. V was cut by 0 bases and J by 0 bases, with 7 bases left in between. The CDR3 covers 15 residues.

The chain employs TRBV3-1 (or the pseudogene TRBV3-2) and TRBJ2-5, with 8 bases matching TRBD2. V lost 2 bases, J lost 2 bases, and 4 bases stayed unmatched. From germline, CDR1 is LGHDT and CDR2 YNNKEL (reference sequence). This CDR3 is built from 15 residues. The CDR3 DNA reads TGTGCCAGCAGCCAAACCCGGGGGGGGCAAGAGACCCAGTACTTC. This translates into CASSQTRGGQETQYF.

This clone has just one count. V and J are TRBV28 and TRBJ2-1, with a possible D match to TRBD2 (7 bases). V shed 10 bases and J shed 2 bases, with 15 bases lying between them. The germline V gene encodes CDR1 MDHEN and CDR2 SYDVKM. CDR3 length: 14 amino acids. CDR3 in DNA: TGTGCCACCAGAGGGGGGGTTCCCTACAATGAGCAGTTCTTC. Translated, it gives CATRGGVPYNEQFF.

This chain links TRBV28 with TRBJ1-4, with TRBD1 identical over 9 bases. Germline loops: CDR1 MDHEN, CDR2 SYDVKM. This CDR3 region has 14 residues. The ends lost 6 bases at V and 8 bases at J; junction bases unmatched: 7. The CDR3 region is CASSPGTGREKLFF. In nucleotides, the CDR3 is TGTGCCAGCAGCCCTGGGACAGGGCGCGAAAAACTGTTTTTT.

The chain links TRBV2 to TRBJ1-1, with TRBD1 as a possible D gene (5 bases). Germline V CDR1 and CDR2: SNHLY, FYNNEI. Trimming pared 2 bases from V and 0 bases from J, leaving 10 bases between. The CDR3 runs to 15 residues. CDR3 protein: CASSERRRVNTEAFF. The DNA for the CDR3 is TGTGCCAGCAGTGAAAGACGCAGGGTGAACACTGAAGCTTTCTTT.

The V call is TRBV18, the J call TRBJ2-5; 11 bases are a match to TRBD1. Germline trimming cut 4 bases from V and 7 bases from J; bases unmatched to any gene: 2. CDR1 and CDR2 from the germline V gene are KGHSH and LQKENI. The CDR3 totals 13 residues. CDR3 sequence reads: CASSLDRGLTQYF. The DNA for the CDR3 is TGTGCCAGCTCACTGGACAGGGGGCTGACCCAGTACTTC.

The chain recombines TRBV5-1 with TRBJ1-1; D uncertain. Looked up from germline, CDR1 is SGHRS and CDR2 is YFSETQ. Trimming cost V 4 bases and J 1 base, with 11 bases left between them. The CDR3 length is 14 residues. This chain's CDR3 is CASSRTSPNTEAFF. In nucleotides, the CDR3 is TGCGCCAGCAGCCGTACATCCCCGAACACTGAAGCTTTCTTT.

The genes are TRBV6-2 or TRBV6-3 and TRBJ2-3; a possible D gene is TRBD1 (6 bases). The CDR3 consists of 15 residues. V gave up 6 bases and J gave up 0 bases, with 13 bases separating them. The germline V gene encodes CDR1 MNHEY and CDR2 SVGEGT. In DNA, the CDR3 is TGTGCCAGCAGCCAACCGGGACATAGCACAGATACGCAGTATTTT. It is translated as CASSQPGHSTDTQYF.

V gene TRBV18 combines with J gene TRBJ1-5, with D possibly matching TRBD1 (5 bases). V shed 5 bases and J shed 5 bases, with 16 bases lying between them. The CDR3 sequence is 15 residues long. CDR1 KGHSH and CDR2 LQKENI come from the germline V gene. The CDR3 loop is CASSSGSGSYQPQHF. DNA for the CDR3: TGTGCCAGCTCATCGGGTTCAGGGAGTTATCAGCCCCAGCATTTT.

The chain has TRBV4-2 and TRBJ1-3; the D is unclear. V lost 0 bases and J lost 4, with 13 bases in between. CDR3 size: 16 residues. Germline CDR1 is LGHNA and CDR2 is YNFKEQ. The CDR3 nucleotides read TGTGCCAGCAGCCAAGAGGCTCAAGGGTCCGGAAACACCATATATTTT. Its protein is CASSQEAQGSGNTIYF.

The chain has TRBV10-1 and TRBJ2-7, with TRBD1 matching 9 bases. Unmatched junction bases numbered 2, after V lost 8 bases and J lost 3 bases. Germline CDR1 reads WNHNN; CDR2 reads SYGVQD (reference sequence). The CDR3 spans 12 residues. The DNA of the CDR3 is TGCGCCAGCGGGACAGGGCACTACGAGCAGTACTTC. This encodes CASGTGHYEQYF.